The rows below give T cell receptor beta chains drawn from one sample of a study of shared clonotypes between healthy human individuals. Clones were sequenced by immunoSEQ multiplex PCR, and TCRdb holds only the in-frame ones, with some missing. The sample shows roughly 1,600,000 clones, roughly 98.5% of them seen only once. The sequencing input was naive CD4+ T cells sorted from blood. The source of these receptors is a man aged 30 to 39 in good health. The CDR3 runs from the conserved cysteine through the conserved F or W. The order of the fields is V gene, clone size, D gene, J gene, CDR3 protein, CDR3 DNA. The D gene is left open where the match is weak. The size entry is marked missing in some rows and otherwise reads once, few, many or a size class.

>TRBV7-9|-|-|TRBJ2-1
CASRGRGRLGILADNEQFF
TGTGCCAGCAGAGGGAGGGGGCGTTTAGGGATTCTAGCGGACAATGAGCAGTTCTTC
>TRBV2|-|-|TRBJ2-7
CAFGTAYEQYF
TGTGCCTTTGGGACGGCTTACGAGCAGTACTTC
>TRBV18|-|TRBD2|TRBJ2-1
CASSPLGLAGPNYNEQFF
TGTGCCAGCTCACCACTCGGGCTAGCGGGTCCTAACTACAATGAGCAGTTCTTC
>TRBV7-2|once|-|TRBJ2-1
CASSLVGGGEQFF
TGTGCCAGCAGCTTAGTTGGGGGCGGTGAGCAGTTCTTC
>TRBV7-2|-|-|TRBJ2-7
CASSSWEVLYEQYF
TGTGCCAGCAGCTCATGGGAAGTTCTTTACGAGCAGTACTTC
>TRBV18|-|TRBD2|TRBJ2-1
CASSRLGAGGPFTYNEQFF
TGTGCCAGCTCACGGTTGGGAGCGGGAGGGCCATTTACCTACAATGAGCAGTTCTTC
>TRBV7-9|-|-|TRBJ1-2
CASSLAAARGYTF
TGTGCCAGCAGCTTAGCCGCGGCGCGTGGCTACACCTTC
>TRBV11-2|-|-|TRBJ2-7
CASSPTGGLPYEQYF
TGTGCCAGCAGCCCGACAGGAGGCCTTCCCTACGAGCAGTACTTC
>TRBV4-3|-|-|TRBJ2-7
CASSQAAHPSYEQYF
TGCGCCAGCAGCCAAGCCGCCCACCCCTCCTACGAGCAGTACTTC
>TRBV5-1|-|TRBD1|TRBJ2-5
CASSRDSQETQYF
TGCGCCAGCAGTCGGGACAGCCAAGAGACCCAGTACTTC
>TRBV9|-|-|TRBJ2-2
CASSPHFPGKDTGELFF
TGTGCCAGCAGCCCTCACTTTCCAGGGAAGGACACCGGGGAGCTGTTTTTT
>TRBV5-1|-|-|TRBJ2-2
CASSSDSTGWLFF
TGCGCCAGCAGCTCCGACTCTACAGGGTGGCTGTTTTTT
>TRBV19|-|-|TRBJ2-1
CASSIRDLPEVNEQFF
TGTGCCAGTAGTATAAGGGACCTACCGGAGGTCAATGAGCAGTTCTTC
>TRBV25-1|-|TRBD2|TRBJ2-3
CASSGLAQDTQYF
TGTGCCAGCAGTGGACTAGCACAAGATACGCAGTATTTT
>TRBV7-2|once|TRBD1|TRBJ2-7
CASSSRTGAGEQYF
TGTGCCAGCAGCTCCCGGACAGGGGCAGGTGAGCAGTACTTC
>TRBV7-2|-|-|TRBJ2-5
CASSYGFKRTQYF
TGTGCCAGCAGCTATGGATTTAAGAGAACCCAGTACTTC
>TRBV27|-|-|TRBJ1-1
CASSLSRKLFEAFF
TGTGCCAGCAGTTTAAGCCGTAAGTTGTTTGAGGCTTTCTTT
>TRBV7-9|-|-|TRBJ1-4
CASSPGFRSEKLFF
TGTGCCAGCAGCCCCGGGTTTAGGAGTGAAAAACTGTTTTTT
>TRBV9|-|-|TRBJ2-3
CASSHQDTQYF
TGTGCCAGCAGCCATCAAGATACGCAGTATTTT
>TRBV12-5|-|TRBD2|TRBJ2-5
CASGFLGASGKQETQYF
TGTGCTAGTGGTTTTTTAGGGGCTAGCGGAAAACAAGAGACCCAGTACTTC
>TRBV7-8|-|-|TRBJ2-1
CASSLLNEQFF
TGTGCCAGCAGCTTGTTGAATGAGCAGTTCTTC
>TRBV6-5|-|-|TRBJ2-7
CASRRALSYEQYF
TGTGCCAGTCGGAGGGCCTTATCCTACGAGCAGTACTTC
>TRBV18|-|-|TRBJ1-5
CASSPGGDSNQPQHF
TGTGCCAGCTCACCAGGGGGGGATAGCAATCAGCCCCAGCATTTT
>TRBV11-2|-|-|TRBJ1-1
CASLPGLSTEAFF
TGTGCCAGCCTGCCCGGCCTATCTACTGAAGCTTTCTTT
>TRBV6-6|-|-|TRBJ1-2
CASSYSNWGDGYTF
TGTGCCAGCAGTTACTCGAACTGGGGGGATGGCTACACCTTC
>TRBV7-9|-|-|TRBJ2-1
CASSLPRERGNEQFF
TGTGCCAGCAGCTTACCTCGGGAGAGGGGCAATGAGCAGTTCTTC
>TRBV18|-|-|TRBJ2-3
CASSPRPVDTQYF
TGTGCCAGCTCACCACGGCCGGTAGATACGCAGTATTTT
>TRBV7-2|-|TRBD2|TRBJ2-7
CASSLVGGLADYEQYF
TGTGCCAGCAGCTTAGTCGGGGGACTAGCGGACTACGAGCAGTACTTC
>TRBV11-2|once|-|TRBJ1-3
CASSLTGPNTIYF
TGTGCCAGCAGCCTAACAGGGCCGAACACCATATATTTT
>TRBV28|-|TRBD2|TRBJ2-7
CASTDASGRYSEQYF
TGTGCCAGCACCGATGCTAGCGGGAGGTATAGCGAGCAGTACTTC
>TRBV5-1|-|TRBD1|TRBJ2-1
CASSRPGQGTVDEQFF
TGCGCCAGCAGCCGCCCGGGACAGGGAACTGTCGATGAGCAGTTCTTC
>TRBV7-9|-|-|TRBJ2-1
CASSSGLVTRQFF
TGTGCCAGCAGCTCAGGATTGGTGACTAGGCAGTTCTTC
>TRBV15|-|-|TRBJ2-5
CATGGRRSETQYF
TGTGCCACCGGAGGGCGTAGGTCAGAGACCCAGTACTTC
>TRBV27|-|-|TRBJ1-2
CASKTGGGYGYTF
TGTGCCAGCAAAACCGGGGGAGGCTATGGCTACACCTTC
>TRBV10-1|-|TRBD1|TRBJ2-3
CASSRSDRGFTDTQYF
TGCGCCAGCAGTCGCTCGGACAGGGGTTTCACAGATACGCAGTATTTT
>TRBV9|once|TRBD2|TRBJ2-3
CASSVALGGRGDTQYF
TGTGCCAGCAGCGTAGCTCTCGGCGGGAGAGGTGATACGCAGTATTTT
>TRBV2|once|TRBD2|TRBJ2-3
CASSPGTKQYF
TGTGCCAGCTCCCCCGGGACTAAGCAGTATTTT
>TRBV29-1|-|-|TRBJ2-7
CSVVLGAYEQYF
TGCAGCGTCGTTCTGGGTGCCTACGAGCAGTACTTC
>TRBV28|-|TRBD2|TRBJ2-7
CASMAGGPHEQYF
TGTGCCAGCATGGCGGGAGGGCCCCACGAGCAGTACTTC
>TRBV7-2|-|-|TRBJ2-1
CASSDQGPYNEQFF
TGTGCCAGCAGCGACCAAGGGCCCTACAATGAGCAGTTCTTC
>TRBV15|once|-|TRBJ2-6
CATSSLRGSGANVLTF
TGTGCCACCAGCTCCCTGCGTGGCTCTGGGGCCAACGTCCTGACTTTC
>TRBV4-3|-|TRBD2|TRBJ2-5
CASSQDGGSGETQYF
TGCGCCAGCAGCCAAGATGGCGGGAGTGGGGAGACCCAGTACTTC
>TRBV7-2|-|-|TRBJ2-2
CASSLVVPGELFF
TGTGCCAGCAGCTTAGTGGTCCCCGGGGAGCTGTTTTTT
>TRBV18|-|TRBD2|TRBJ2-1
CASSPDSQRERYEQFF
TGTGCCAGCTCACCCGACTCCCAGCGGGAGCGCTATGAGCAGTTCTTC
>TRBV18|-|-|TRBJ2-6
CASSPLAGANVLTF
TGTGCCAGCTCACCACTGGCCGGGGCCAACGTCCTGACTTTC
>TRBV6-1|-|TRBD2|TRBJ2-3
CASSETNWDSSGRWIDTQYF
TGTGCCAGCAGTGAGACAAATTGGGACTCAAGCGGGAGATGGATAGATACGCAGTATTTT
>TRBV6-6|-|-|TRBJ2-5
CASSYFASAQETQYF
TGTGCCAGCAGTTACTTTGCTAGCGCTCAAGAGACCCAGTACTTC
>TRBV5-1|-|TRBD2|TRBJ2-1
CASSLGLAGGTEQFF
TGCGCCAGCAGCTTGGGACTAGCGGGAGGGACTGAGCAGTTCTTC
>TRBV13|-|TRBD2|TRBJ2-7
CASSLPGTSGSRNEQYF
TGTGCCAGCAGCTTACCCGGGACTAGCGGGAGCAGGAACGAGCAGTACTTC
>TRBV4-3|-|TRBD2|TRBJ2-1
CASSQETGAGAVFF
TGCGCCAGCAGCCAAGAAACGGGAGCGGGAGCGGTGTTCTTC
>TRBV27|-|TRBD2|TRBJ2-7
CASSLRFLAGATGDEQYF
TGTGCCAGCAGTTTAAGGTTTCTAGCGGGAGCTACGGGCGACGAGCAGTACTTC
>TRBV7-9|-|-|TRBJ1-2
CASSAQERSYGYTF
TGTGCCAGCAGCGCCCAGGAAAGGAGCTATGGCTACACCTTC
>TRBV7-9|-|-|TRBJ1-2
CASSFAGGDMIGYTF
TGTGCCAGCAGCTTCGCCGGGGGCGATATGATAGGCTACACCTTC